The rows below give T cell receptor beta chains drawn from one sample of a study of cytomegalovirus exposure and HLA in healthy donors. The assay was immunoSEQ multiplex PCR, and TCRdb's table has in-frame clones only and misses some. The ten most abundant clones cover approximately 15% of a sample with under 90,000 clones. Sequencing used PBMCs. These receptor sequences come from a man aged 45-65 years in good health and CMV-seropositive. Both conserved end residues are part of each CDR3. D genes are given only for firm matches.

>TRBV7-9|TRBD1|TRBJ1-4
TGTGCCAGCAGCCCGGCGGGGGGCAGGGGGAAACTGTTTTTT
CASSPAGGRGKLFF
>TRBV29-1|-|TRBJ1-2
TGCAGCGTTGTAGTGGGGCTCGATGGCTACACCTTC
CSVVVGLDGYTF
>TRBV9|TRBD1|TRBJ1-2
TGTGCCAGCAGCCCTTGGGACAGGCGAGGCTACACCTTC
CASSPWDRRGYTF
>TRBV5-6|-|TRBJ2-2
TGTGCCAGCAGTCTAACCTTAAACACCGGGGAGCTGTTTTTT
CASSLTLNTGELFF
>TRBV5-1|-|TRBJ2-1
TGCGCCAGCAGCTTGGTGGCCGACAATGAGCAGTTCTTC
CASSLVADNEQFF
>TRBV10-3|-|TRBJ1-5
TGTGCCATCAGTGCCTTAAATCAGCCCCAGCATTTT
CAISALNQPQHF
>TRBV5-4|TRBD2|TRBJ2-2
TGTGCCAGCAGCCCAGGACTAGCGGGCACCGGGGAGCTGTTTTTT
CASSPGLAGTGELFF
>TRBV4-3|-|TRBJ1-5
TGCGCCAGCAGCCAAAACCGGAATCAGCCCCAGCATTTT
CASSQNRNQPQHF
>TRBV27|-|TRBJ1-5
TGTGCCAGCAGTTTGCGTCGGGATTATAGCAATCAGCCCCAGCATTTT
CASSLRRDYSNQPQHF
>TRBV4-1|TRBD2|TRBJ2-2
TGCGCCAGCAGCCAAGGCCTCGCGGGAGTATTGAAGGCCGGGGAGCTGTTTTTT
CASSQGLAGVLKAGELFF
>TRBV11-2|-|TRBJ1-2
TGTGCCAGCAGCTCGGACAGTCTTAACTATGGCTACACCTTC
CASSSDSLNYGYTF
>TRBV6-5|-|TRBJ1-4
TGTGCCAGCCAGCCGCGGGGGTCCTGGTCGGAAAAACTGTTTTTT
CASQPRGSWSEKLFF
>TRBV2|-|TRBJ2-7
TGTGCCAGCAGTGGCTCGGGACTGATCGCATCCTACGAGCAGTACTTC
CASSGSGLIASYEQYF
>TRBV4-3|-|TRBJ1-2
TGCGCCAGCAGCCAAGTCAGTAATGCTAACTATGGCTACACCTTC
CASSQVSNANYGYTF
>TRBV10-2|-|TRBJ1-2
TGCGCCAGCAGTGAGGGGGCGGGGTATGGCTACACCTTC
CASSEGAGYGYTF
>TRBV7-8|TRBD1|TRBJ1-1
TGTGCCAGCAGCTGGATGGACAGGGGAGGCACTGAAGCTTTCTTT
CASSWMDRGGTEAFF